This T cell receptor beta chain appears in the sequencing data of a study of blood T cell repertoires in COVID-19. The wider study: Specimens from acute and convalescent COVID-19 originated in the United States, Italy and Spain. The cDNA or gDNA used as material had been derived from T cells, B-cell-depleted T cells, or PBMCs.

This clone was seen a few times. The CDR3 extends over 16 amino acids. CDR1 is SGHNT and CDR2 is YENEEA in the germline V gene. The V and J ends lost 1 base and 3 bases, in that order; junction bases with no gene match: 3. As handled by the study authors: Quantification of nucleated cells was approximated via reference gene primer amplification. Clones were read by immunoSEQ multiplex PCR, and TCRdb kept only the in-frame ones, dropping some. V and J calls plus clone size are reproduced from that table; the DNA served to infer D and trimming. The table lists about 140,000 clones, 87% of them singletons.

The receptor comes from a woman aged 40 to 50 with acute or convalescent COVID-19. The genes are TRBV11-3 and TRBJ2-3; TRBD2 matches 11 bases. Sequenced: peripheral blood. The chain's CDR3 is CASSLGLAGTTDTQYF. The CDR3, as DNA: TGTGCCAGCAGCTTAGGACTAGCGGGGACTACAGATACGCAGTATTTT.